Included here is one T cell receptor beta chain sequence, with context. These data come from a study of blood T cell repertoires in COVID-19. About the research overall: COVID-19 samples from acute and convalescent phases originated in the United States, Italy and Spain. Sources were T cells, B-cell-depleted T cells, or PBMCs; the material itself was cDNA or gDNA.

The CDR3 consists of 19 residues. Losses at the gene ends were 4 bases for V and 7 bases for J; bases not matched to a gene: 20. Germline CDR1 SGHVS, CDR2 FNYEAQ. Under the authors' procedure: Amplification with reference gene primers provided the estimates of nucleated cell counts. Some clones are missing from TCRdb's copy, which holds only in-frame ones; the method was immunoSEQ multiplex PCR. The V and J calls and clone size are taken from that table; D and trimming were inferred from the DNA. The sample lists over 80,000 clones; 86% were seen once. This chain joins TRBV7-6 and TRBJ2-1; 9 positions match TRBD2. Specimen: peripheral blood. The TCR sequence derives from a man aged 45 to 65 with acute or convalescent COVID-19. The DNA for the CDR3 is TGTGCCAGCAGCTCCCAAGGAAAGCGGGAGGAGAATATTCGGAATGAGCAGTTCTTC. Translation: CASSSQGKREENIRNEQFF.